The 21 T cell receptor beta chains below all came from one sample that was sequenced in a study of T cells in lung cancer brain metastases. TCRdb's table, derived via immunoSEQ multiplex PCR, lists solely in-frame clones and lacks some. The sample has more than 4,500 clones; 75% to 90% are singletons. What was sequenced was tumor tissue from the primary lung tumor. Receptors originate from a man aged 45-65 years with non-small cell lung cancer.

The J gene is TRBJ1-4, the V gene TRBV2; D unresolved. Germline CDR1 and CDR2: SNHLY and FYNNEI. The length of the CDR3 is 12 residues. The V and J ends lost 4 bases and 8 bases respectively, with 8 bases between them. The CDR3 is CASSVGFEKLFF. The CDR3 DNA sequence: TGTGCCAGCAGTGTCGGGTTCGAAAAACTGTTTTTT.

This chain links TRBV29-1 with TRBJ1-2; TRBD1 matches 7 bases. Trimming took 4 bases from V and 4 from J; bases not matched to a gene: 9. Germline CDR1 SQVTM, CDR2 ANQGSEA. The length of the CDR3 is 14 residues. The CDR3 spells CSVGRQGAGYGYTF. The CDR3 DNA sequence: TGCAGCGTTGGGAGACAGGGTGCCGGCTATGGCTACACCTTC.

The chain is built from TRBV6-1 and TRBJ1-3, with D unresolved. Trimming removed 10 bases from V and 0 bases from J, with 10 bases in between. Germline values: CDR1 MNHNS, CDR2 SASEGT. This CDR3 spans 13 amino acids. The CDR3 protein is CAIITDSGNTIYF. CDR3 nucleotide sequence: TGTGCCATTATAACGGACTCTGGAAACACCATATATTTT.

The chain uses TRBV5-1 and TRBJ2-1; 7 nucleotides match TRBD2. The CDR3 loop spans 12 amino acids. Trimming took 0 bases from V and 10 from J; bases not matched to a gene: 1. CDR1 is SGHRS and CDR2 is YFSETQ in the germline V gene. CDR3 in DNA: TGCGCCAGCAGCTTGGGACTAGCAGAGCAGTTCTTC. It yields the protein CASSLGLAEQFF. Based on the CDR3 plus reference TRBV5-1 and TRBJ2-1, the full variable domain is KAGVTQTPRYLIKTRGQQVTLSCSPISGHRSVSWYQQTPGQGLQFLFEYFSETQRNKGNFPGRFSGRQFSNSRSEMNVSTLELGDSALYLCASSLGLAEQFFGPGTRLTVL.

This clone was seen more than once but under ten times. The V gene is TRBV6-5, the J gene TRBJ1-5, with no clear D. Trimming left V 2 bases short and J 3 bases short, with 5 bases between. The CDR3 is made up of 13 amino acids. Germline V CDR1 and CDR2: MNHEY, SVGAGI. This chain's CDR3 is CASSYRHNQPQHF. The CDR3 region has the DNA TGTGCCAGCAGTTACAGGCACAATCAGCCCCAGCATTTT.

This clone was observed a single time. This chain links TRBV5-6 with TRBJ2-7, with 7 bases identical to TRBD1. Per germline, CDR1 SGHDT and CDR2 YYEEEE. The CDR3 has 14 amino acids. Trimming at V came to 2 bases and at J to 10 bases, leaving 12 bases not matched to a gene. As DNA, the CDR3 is TGTGCCAGCAGCTTCCCAGGGGGTGGGTCCGAACAGTACTTC. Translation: CASSFPGGGSEQYF.

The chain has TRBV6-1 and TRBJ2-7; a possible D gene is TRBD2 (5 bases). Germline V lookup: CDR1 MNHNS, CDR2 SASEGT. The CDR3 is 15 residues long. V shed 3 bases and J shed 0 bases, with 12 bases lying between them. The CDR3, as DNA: TGTGCCAGCAGTGATAGCGCAGGAGTCTCCTACGAGCAGTACTTC. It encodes CASSDSAGVSYEQYF.

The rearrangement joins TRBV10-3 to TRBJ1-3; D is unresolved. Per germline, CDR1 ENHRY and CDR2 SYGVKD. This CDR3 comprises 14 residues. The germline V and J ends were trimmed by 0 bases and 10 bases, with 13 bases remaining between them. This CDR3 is CAISESLQGKTIYF. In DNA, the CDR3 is TGTGCCATCAGTGAGTCTCTACAAGGGAAAACCATATATTTT.

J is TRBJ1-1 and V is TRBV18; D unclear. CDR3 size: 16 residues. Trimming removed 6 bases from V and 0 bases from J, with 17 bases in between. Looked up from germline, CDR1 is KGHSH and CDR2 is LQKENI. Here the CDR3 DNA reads TGTGCCAGCTCGGTGACGGGGAGCACCGTGAACACTGAAGCTTTCTTT. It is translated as CASSVTGSTVNTEAFF.

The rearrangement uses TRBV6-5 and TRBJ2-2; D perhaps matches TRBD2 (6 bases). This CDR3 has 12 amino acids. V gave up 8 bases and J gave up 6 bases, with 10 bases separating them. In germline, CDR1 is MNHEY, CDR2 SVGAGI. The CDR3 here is CASWRGPGELFF. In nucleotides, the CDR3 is TGTGCCAGCTGGAGGGGTCCCGGGGAGCTGTTTTTT.

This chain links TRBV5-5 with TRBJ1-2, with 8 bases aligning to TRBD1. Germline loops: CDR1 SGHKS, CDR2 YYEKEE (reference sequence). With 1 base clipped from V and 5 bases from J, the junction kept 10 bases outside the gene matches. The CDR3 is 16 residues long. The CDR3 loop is CASSLNPQGAVYGYTF. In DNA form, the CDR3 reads TGTGCCAGCAGCTTGAACCCCCAGGGGGCCGTTTATGGCTACACCTTC. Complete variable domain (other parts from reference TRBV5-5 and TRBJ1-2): DAGVTQSPTHLIKTRGQQVTLRCSPISGHKSVSWYQQVLGQGPQFIFQYYEKEERGRGNFPDRFSARQFPNYSSELNVNALLLGDSALYLCASSLNPQGAVYGYTFGSGTRLTVV.

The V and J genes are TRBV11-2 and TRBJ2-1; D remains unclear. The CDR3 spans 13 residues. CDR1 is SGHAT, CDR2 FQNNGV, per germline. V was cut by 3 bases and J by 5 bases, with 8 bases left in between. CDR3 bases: TGTGCCAGCAGCTTGGGCGTACACAATGAGCAGTTCTTC. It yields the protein CASSLGVHNEQFF.

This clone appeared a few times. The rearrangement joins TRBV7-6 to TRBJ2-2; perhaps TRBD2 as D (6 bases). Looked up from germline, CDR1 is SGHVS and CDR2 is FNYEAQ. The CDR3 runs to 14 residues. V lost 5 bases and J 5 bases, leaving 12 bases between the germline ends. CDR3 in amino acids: CASSTLARTGELFF. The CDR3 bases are TGTGCCAGCAGCACCCTAGCGAGAACCGGGGAGCTGTTTTTT.

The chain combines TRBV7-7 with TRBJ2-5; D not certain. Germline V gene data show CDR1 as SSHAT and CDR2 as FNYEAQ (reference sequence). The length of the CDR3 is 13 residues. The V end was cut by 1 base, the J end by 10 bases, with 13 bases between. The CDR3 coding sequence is TGTGCCAGCAGCTTAGAGCCGATTGGGCTCCAGTACTTC. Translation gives CASSLEPIGLQYF.

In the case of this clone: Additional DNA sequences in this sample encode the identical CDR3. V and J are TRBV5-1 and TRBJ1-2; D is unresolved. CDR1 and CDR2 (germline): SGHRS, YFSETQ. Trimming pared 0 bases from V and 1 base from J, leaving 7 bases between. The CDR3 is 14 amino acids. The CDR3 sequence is CASSLVQNNYGYTF. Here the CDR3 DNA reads TGCGCCAGCAGCTTGGTCCAGAATAACTATGGCTACACCTTC.

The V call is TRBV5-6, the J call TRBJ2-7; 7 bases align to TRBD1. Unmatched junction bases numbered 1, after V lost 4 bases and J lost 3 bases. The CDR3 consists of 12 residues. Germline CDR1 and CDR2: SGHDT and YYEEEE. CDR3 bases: TGTGCCAGCAGCCGGACAGGCTACGAGCAGTACTTC. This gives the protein CASSRTGYEQYF.

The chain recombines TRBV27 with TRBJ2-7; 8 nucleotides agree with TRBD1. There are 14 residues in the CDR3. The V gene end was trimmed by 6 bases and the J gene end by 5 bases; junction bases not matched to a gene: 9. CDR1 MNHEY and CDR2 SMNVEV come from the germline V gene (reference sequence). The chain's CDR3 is CASRFRAGGNEQYF. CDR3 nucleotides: TGTGCCAGCAGGTTTAGGGCAGGGGGCAACGAGCAGTACTTC.

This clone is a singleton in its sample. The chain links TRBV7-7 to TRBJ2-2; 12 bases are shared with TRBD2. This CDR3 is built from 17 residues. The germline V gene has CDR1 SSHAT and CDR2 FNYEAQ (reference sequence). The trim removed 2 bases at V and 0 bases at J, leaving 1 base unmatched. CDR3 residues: CASSLSSGGANTGELFF. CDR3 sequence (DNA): TGTGCCAGCAGCTTATCTAGCGGGGGGGCGAACACCGGGGAGCTGTTTTTT.

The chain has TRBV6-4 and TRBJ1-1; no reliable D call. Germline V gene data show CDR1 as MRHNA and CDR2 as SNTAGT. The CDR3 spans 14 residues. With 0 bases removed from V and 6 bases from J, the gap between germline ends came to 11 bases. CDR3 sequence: CASSDSASGPEAFF. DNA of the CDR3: TGTGCCAGCAGTGACTCGGCCAGCGGGCCTGAAGCTTTCTTT.

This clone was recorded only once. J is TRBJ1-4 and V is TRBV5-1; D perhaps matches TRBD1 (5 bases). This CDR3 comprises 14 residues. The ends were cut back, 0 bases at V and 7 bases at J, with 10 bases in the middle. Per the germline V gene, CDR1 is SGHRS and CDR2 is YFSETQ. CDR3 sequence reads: CASSLVLGGEKLFF. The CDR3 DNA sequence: TGCGCCAGCAGCTTGGTACTCGGGGGTGAAAAACTGTTTTTT. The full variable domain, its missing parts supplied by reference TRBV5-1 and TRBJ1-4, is KAGVTQTPRYLIKTRGQQVTLSCSPISGHRSVSWYQQTPGQGLQFLFEYFSETQRNKGNFPGRFSGRQFSNSRSEMNVSTLELGDSALYLCASSLVLGGEKLFFGSGTQLSVL.

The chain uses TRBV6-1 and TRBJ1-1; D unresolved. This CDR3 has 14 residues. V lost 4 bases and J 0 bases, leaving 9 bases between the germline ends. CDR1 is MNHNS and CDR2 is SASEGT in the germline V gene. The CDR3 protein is CASSARRMNTEAFF. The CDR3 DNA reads TGTGCCAGCAGTGCCCGACGGATGAACACTGAAGCTTTCTTT.